A selection of T cell receptor beta chains follows, all from one sample in a study of response to subunit inactivated influenza vaccine. TCRdb called the RT-PCR reads again in MiXCR, with one record for every CDR3 protein. The table includes around 750,000 distinct CDR3 sequences, 21% detected once. The sequencing here drew on PBMCs from blood, taken 5 to 6 days after vaccination. Receptors were obtained from a man in his fifties or sixties who received an inactivated influenza vaccine. Each CDR3 is given with its conserved first and last residue. A D gene is named only where the DNA matches it firmly. The size field is filled for only some rows; it gives once, few, many or a size class.

D gene: .; V gene: TRBV29-1; J gene: TRBJ2-1; clone size: .; CDR3 DNA: TGCAGCGTTGACGGGACCTTAGCAAGTGAGCAGTTCTTC; CDR3 protein: CSVDGTLASEQFF
D gene: TRBD1; V gene: TRBV20-1; J gene: TRBJ1-2; clone size: .; CDR3 DNA: TGCAGTACACGGCCTAGGGGGCAGGACTATGGCTACACCTTC; CDR3 protein: CSTRPRGQDYGYTF
D gene: TRBD2; V gene: TRBV10-3; J gene: TRBJ2-3; clone size: .; CDR3 DNA: TGTGCCATCAGTGAACTCTTCGCTAGCGGGAGAACCACAGATACGCAGTATTTT; CDR3 protein: CAISELFASGRTTDTQYF
D gene: .; V gene: TRBV20-1; J gene: TRBJ1-3; clone size: many; CDR3 DNA: TGCAGTGCCCCTATAAGGAACTCTGGAAACACCATATATTTT; CDR3 protein: CSAPIRNSGNTIYF
D gene: .; V gene: TRBV5-1; J gene: TRBJ2-7; clone size: few; CDR3 DNA: TGCGCCAGCAGCTGGGGCCGAAGTCCCAGTCCCTACGAGCAGTACTTC; CDR3 protein: CASSWGRSPSPYEQYF
D gene: .; V gene: TRBV29-1; J gene: TRBJ2-6; clone size: few; CDR3 DNA: TGCAGCGTTGACCTTACTGGGGCCAACGTCCTGACTTTC; CDR3 protein: CSVDLTGANVLTF
D gene: TRBD2; V gene: TRBV12-3/TRBV12-4; J gene: TRBJ2-1; clone size: many; CDR3 DNA: TGTGCCAGCAGTCTAGCGGGAGTTAACAATGAGCAGTTCTTC; CDR3 protein: CASSLAGVNNEQFF
D gene: .; V gene: TRBV20-1; J gene: TRBJ1-2; clone size: .; CDR3 DNA: TGCAGTGCTCCCGGGACTGGCTATGGCTACACCTTC; CDR3 protein: CSAPGTGYGYTF
D gene: TRBD2; V gene: TRBV29-1; J gene: TRBJ2-2; clone size: .; CDR3 DNA: TGCAGCGCTGCCCCTCGGGGGGCCGGGGAGCTGTTTTTT; CDR3 protein: CSAAPRGAGELFF
D gene: TRBD2; V gene: TRBV5-1; J gene: TRBJ2-2; clone size: .; CDR3 DNA: TGCGCCAGCAGTTCGGGGGGATTCACCGGGGAGCTGTTTTTT; CDR3 protein: CASSSGGFTGELFF
D gene: .; V gene: TRBV7-2; J gene: TRBJ1-1; clone size: few; CDR3 DNA: TGTGCCAGCAGCGGTCGCCTCGGGGGTGGCACTGAAGCTTTCTTT; CDR3 protein: CASSGRLGGGTEAFF
D gene: TRBD2; V gene: TRBV10-3; J gene: TRBJ2-2; clone size: .; CDR3 DNA: TGTGCCAGCAGACTAGCGGGGGCTGACGGGGAGCTGTTTTTT; CDR3 protein: CASRLAGADGELFF
D gene: .; V gene: TRBV12-3/TRBV12-4; J gene: TRBJ1-5; clone size: .; CDR3 DNA: TGTGCCAGCATGACGGCTAGCAATCAGCCCCAGCATTTT; CDR3 protein: CASMTASNQPQHF
D gene: TRBD1; V gene: TRBV6-5; J gene: TRBJ1-2; clone size: .; CDR3 DNA: TGTGCCAGCAGTTACGGTGAACAGGGGGATGGCTACACCTTC; CDR3 protein: CASSYGEQGDGYTF
D gene: .; V gene: TRBV21-1; J gene: TRBJ2-6; clone size: .; CDR3 DNA: TGTGCCAGCAGCAAAGGGCGGGAGGTTGGGGCCAACGTCCTGACTTTC; CDR3 protein: CASSKGREVGANVLTF
D gene: .; V gene: TRBV5-1; J gene: TRBJ2-1; clone size: few; CDR3 DNA: TGCGCCAGCAGCCCCATAAACGGCAATGAGCAGTTCTTC; CDR3 protein: CASSPINGNEQFF
D gene: .; V gene: TRBV20-1; J gene: TRBJ1-1; clone size: .; CDR3 DNA: TGCAGTGCCATGACAGCGAACACTGAAGCTTTCTTT; CDR3 protein: CSAMTANTEAFF
D gene: .; V gene: TRBV5-1; J gene: TRBJ1-1; clone size: many; CDR3 DNA: TGCGCCAGCAGCTTAGAGAATTGGGCTGAAGCTTTCTTT; CDR3 protein: CASSLENWAEAFF
D gene: .; V gene: TRBV12-3/TRBV12-4; J gene: TRBJ1-2; clone size: .; CDR3 DNA: TGTGCCAGCAGCATAGACAGGACCTATGGCTACACCTTC; CDR3 protein: CASSIDRTYGYTF
D gene: TRBD1; V gene: TRBV12-3/TRBV12-4; J gene: TRBJ2-7; clone size: few; CDR3 DNA: TGTGCCAGCAGTTCAAACAGGGGGTTCGGCGAGCAGTACTTC; CDR3 protein: CASSSNRGFGEQYF
D gene: .; V gene: TRBV7-2; J gene: TRBJ1-1; clone size: many; CDR3 DNA: TGTGCCAGCAGCTTAGGGAGAATGAACACTGAAGCTTTCTTT; CDR3 protein: CASSLGRMNTEAFF
D gene: .; V gene: TRBV29-1; J gene: TRBJ2-3; clone size: few; CDR3 DNA: TGCAGCGTACATTTAAGGACCACAGATACGCAGTATTTT; CDR3 protein: CSVHLRTTDTQYF
D gene: TRBD1; V gene: TRBV9; J gene: TRBJ2-1; clone size: .; CDR3 DNA: TGTGCCAGCAGCGCCAACCCACGCGAAACAAACAGGGGTAATGAGCAGTTCTTC; CDR3 protein: CASSANPRETNRGNEQFF
D gene: .; V gene: TRBV4-1; J gene: TRBJ2-7; clone size: .; CDR3 DNA: TGCGCCAGCAGCCAAGATGCTTTTTACGAGCAGTACTTC; CDR3 protein: CASSQDAFYEQYF
D gene: .; V gene: TRBV5-1; J gene: TRBJ2-7; clone size: .; CDR3 DNA: TGCGCCAGCAGCTTGGAGAGGGAGAGCTCCTACGAGCAGTACTTC; CDR3 protein: CASSLERESSYEQYF
D gene: .; V gene: TRBV5-1; J gene: TRBJ2-2; clone size: few; CDR3 DNA: TGCGCCAGCAGCCTGGACGGGAACGCGAACACCGGGGAGCTGTTTTTT; CDR3 protein: CASSLDGNANTGELFF
D gene: .; V gene: TRBV28; J gene: TRBJ1-1; clone size: .; CDR3 DNA: TGTGCCAGCAGTCCGCCGGGACCGAACACTGAAGCTTTCTTT; CDR3 protein: CASSPPGPNTEAFF
D gene: TRBD2; V gene: TRBV7-7; J gene: TRBJ2-1; clone size: .; CDR3 DNA: TGTGCCAGCCCATACGGGACTAGCGGGAGGCCCCTCTCCTACAATGAGCAGTTCTTC; CDR3 protein: CASPYGTSGRPLSYNEQFF
D gene: TRBD1; V gene: TRBV20-1; J gene: TRBJ2-3; clone size: few; CDR3 DNA: TGCAGTGCTAGAGGCAAACAGGGGCGCGGGGATACGCAGTATTTT; CDR3 protein: CSARGKQGRGDTQYF
D gene: .; V gene: TRBV20-1; J gene: TRBJ2-7; clone size: .; CDR3 DNA: TGCAGTGCTAGAGATCCCTGGAGCTCCTACGAGCAGTACTTC; CDR3 protein: CSARDPWSSYEQYF
D gene: .; V gene: TRBV25-1; J gene: TRBJ1-2; clone size: .; CDR3 DNA: TGTGCCAGCAGTTCCTGGGGGGAGGCGAGTGGCTACACCTTC; CDR3 protein: CASSSWGEASGYTF
D gene: TRBD1; V gene: TRBV5-5; J gene: TRBJ1-2; clone size: few; CDR3 DNA: TGTGCCAGCACCATTGACAGGGTTTGGTATGGCTACACCTTC; CDR3 protein: CASTIDRVWYGYTF
D gene: TRBD2; V gene: TRBV7-2; J gene: TRBJ2-1; clone size: many; CDR3 DNA: TGTGCCAGCAGCTTAGAGAGTGGGAGGGTAGGAGAGCAGTTCTTC; CDR3 protein: CASSLESGRVGEQFF
D gene: .; V gene: TRBV12-3/TRBV12-4; J gene: TRBJ1-2; clone size: few; CDR3 DNA: TGTGCCAGCAGTTTGGTCAGCTCTAACTATGGCTACACCTTC; CDR3 protein: CASSLVSSNYGYTF
D gene: .; V gene: TRBV29-1; J gene: TRBJ2-1; clone size: many; CDR3 DNA: TGCAGCGTAGGGGAACGGGGAGCCTCCTACAATGAGCAGTTCTTC; CDR3 protein: CSVGERGASYNEQFF
D gene: .; V gene: TRBV20-1; J gene: TRBJ1-2; clone size: few; CDR3 DNA: TGCCAAACCCGGACAAACCATTTGCATGGCTACACCTTC; CDR3 protein: CQTRTNHLHGYTF
D gene: .; V gene: TRBV12-3/TRBV12-4; J gene: TRBJ2-6; clone size: few; CDR3 DNA: TGTGCCAGCAGTTTCGGAGTCAGCTCTGGGGCCAACGTCCTGACTTTC; CDR3 protein: CASSFGVSSGANVLTF
D gene: .; V gene: TRBV4-2; J gene: TRBJ2-3; clone size: .; CDR3 DNA: TGCGCCAGCAGCCAAGATCTGGGCAGCCGCACAGATACGCAGTATTTT; CDR3 protein: CASSQDLGSRTDTQYF
D gene: .; V gene: TRBV9; J gene: TRBJ2-2; clone size: few; CDR3 DNA: TGTGCCAGCAGCGTATACCTAGAGTTCGGCGGGGAGCTGTTTTTT; CDR3 protein: CASSVYLEFGGELFF
D gene: TRBD1; V gene: TRBV9; J gene: TRBJ1-4; clone size: .; CDR3 DNA: TGTGCCAGCAGCGTAGGAGGGGGCGGGGGTGAAAAACTGTTTTTT; CDR3 protein: CASSVGGGGGEKLFF
D gene: .; V gene: TRBV11-2; J gene: TRBJ2-1; clone size: few; CDR3 DNA: TGTGCCAGCAGCCTCCTTGCATGGTCTAACGTTTGGGGCAATGAGCAGTTCTTC; CDR3 protein: CASSLLAWSNVWGNEQFF
D gene: .; V gene: TRBV7-8; J gene: TRBJ2-1; clone size: .; CDR3 DNA: TGTGCCAGCAGCATCGGAGGGGGCGTGGGACCCTACAATGAGCAGTTCTTC; CDR3 protein: CASSIGGGVGPYNEQFF
D gene: .; V gene: TRBV20-1; J gene: TRBJ2-1; clone size: .; CDR3 DNA: TGCAGTGCCTCAACCGCTCTATCGACCTACAATGAGCAGTTCTTC; CDR3 protein: CSASTALSTYNEQFF
D gene: TRBD1; V gene: TRBV20-1; J gene: TRBJ1-1; clone size: few; CDR3 DNA: TGCAGTCCCACGGGACAGCTGAACACTGAAGCTTTCTTT; CDR3 protein: CSPTGQLNTEAFF
D gene: .; V gene: TRBV6-1; J gene: TRBJ1-4; clone size: .; CDR3 DNA: TGTGCCAGCAGTGAACGCGGGGGGCGGGAAAAACTGTTTTTT; CDR3 protein: CASSERGGREKLFF
D gene: .; V gene: TRBV5-5; J gene: TRBJ2-2; clone size: .; CDR3 DNA: TGTGCCAGCAGCTTGTTTCCAGGGGACTTGAACACCGGGGAGCTGTTTTTT; CDR3 protein: CASSLFPGDLNTGELFF
D gene: TRBD2; V gene: TRBV12-3/TRBV12-4; J gene: TRBJ2-1; clone size: few; CDR3 DNA: TGTGCCATCTCCTGGACGGGGGGGGCCGGCAATGAGCAGTTCTTC; CDR3 protein: CAISWTGGAGNEQFF
D gene: TRBD2; V gene: TRBV6-2/TRBV6-3; J gene: TRBJ2-2; clone size: few; CDR3 DNA: TGTGCCAGCAGTTACGCGGGAGGAACGAACACCGGGGAGCTGTTTTTT; CDR3 protein: CASSYAGGTNTGELFF
D gene: .; V gene: TRBV7-8; J gene: TRBJ2-1; clone size: few; CDR3 DNA: TGTGCCAGCAGCTCGTACCGGGACACCGACTACAATGAGCAGTTCTTC; CDR3 protein: CASSSYRDTDYNEQFF
D gene: .; V gene: TRBV12-3/TRBV12-4; J gene: TRBJ1-6; clone size: few; CDR3 DNA: TGTGCCAGCAGTCCAGGCACGGGGGTGGATAATTCACCCCTCCACTTT; CDR3 protein: CASSPGTGVDNSPLHF
D gene: TRBD1; V gene: TRBV20-1; J gene: TRBJ1-2; clone size: few; CDR3 DNA: TGCAGTGCTAGAGATCGGGTAGGGGGCCTGGACTATGGCTACACCTTC; CDR3 protein: CSARDRVGGLDYGYTF
D gene: TRBD2; V gene: TRBV7-3; J gene: TRBJ2-3; clone size: few; CDR3 DNA: TGTGCCAGCAGCTTACGGGGGATCCGTAGCGGGAGGGCCCAGGATACGCAGTATTTT; CDR3 protein: CASSLRGIRSGRAQDTQYF
D gene: TRBD1; V gene: TRBV27; J gene: TRBJ2-2; clone size: few; CDR3 DNA: TGTGCCAGCAGTTTCTGGGACAGGGTGGACGGGGAGCTGTTTTTT; CDR3 protein: CASSFWDRVDGELFF
D gene: .; V gene: TRBV7-2; J gene: TRBJ2-2; clone size: .; CDR3 DNA: TGTGCCAGCAGCCGTGACAGGATTGCTAACACCGGGGAGCTGTTTTTT; CDR3 protein: CASSRDRIANTGELFF
D gene: .; V gene: TRBV2; J gene: TRBJ2-3; clone size: few; CDR3 DNA: TGTGCCAGCAGTGCCCATCCCACAGATACGCAGTATTTT; CDR3 protein: CASSAHPTDTQYF